Shown below are 24 T cell receptor beta chains from a single sample sequenced in a study of CD8+CD57+ T cells in acquired aplastic anemia. Profiling of TCR beta VDJ combinations and CDR3 sequences used genomic DNA as template. TCRdb called the reads again in MiXCR, with one record for every CDR3 protein. Here the sample spans some 190,000 distinct CDR3 sequences, around half being singletons. Sequenced input: sorted CD4+, CD8+, or CD8+CD57+ T cells (not recorded which) from PBMCs. The receptors here all came from a human donor in good health, serving as a control.

With regard to this clonotype: Germline is not matched at one junction end, which may reflect a read error. The chain uses TRBV10-3 and TRBJ2-1; no reliable D call. This CDR3 is built from 11 residues. Germline V CDR1 and CDR2: ENHRY, SYGVKD. CDR3 residues: CAVSESYEQFF. In DNA form, the CDR3 reads TGTGCCGTCAGTGAGTCTTACGAGCAGTTCTTC.

This clonotype came up many times. The V call is TRBV20-1, the J call TRBJ1-3, with D maybe TRBD1 (5 bases). In germline, CDR1 is DFQATT, CDR2 SNEGSKA (reference sequence). The length of the CDR3 is 16 residues. Deletions cut 4 bases from V and 3 bases from J, with 19 bases between. The CDR3 DNA is TGCAGTGCTAAAGGGGCGCCCGGATTGGGTGGAAACACCATATATTTT. Translation gives CSAKGAPGLGGNTIYF.

This clonotype has just a few counts. The chain has TRBV5-5 and TRBJ2-3; D is unresolved. Germline V gene data show CDR1 as SGHKS and CDR2 as YYEKEE (reference sequence). The CDR3 loop spans 13 amino acids. V lost 1 base and J 4 bases, leaving 7 bases between the germline ends. The chain's CDR3 is CASSLLDPDTQYF. The CDR3 DNA follows: TGTGCCAGCAGCTTGTTAGACCCAGATACGCAGTATTTT.

The chain employs TRBV7-9 and TRBJ2-1; 7 positions agree with TRBD2. The CDR3 has 15 residues. CDR1 is SEHNR, CDR2 FQNEAQ, per germline (reference sequence). The ends lost 3 bases at V and 5 bases at J; junction bases unmatched: 7. This CDR3 reads CASSLLGGEDNEQFF. The CDR3 DNA reads as TGTGCCAGCAGCTTGCTTGGGGGGGAAGACAATGAGCAGTTCTTC.

About this clonotype: The junction departs from germline at one end; a sequencing error may be responsible. The chain combines TRBV19 with TRBJ1-1; the D is unclear. Germline assignment: CDR1 LNHDA and CDR2 SQIVND (reference sequence). The CDR3 extends over 14 amino acids. The CDR3 nucleotides are TGTACCAGTAGTATAGGTCAGGTTACGGCTGAAGCCTTCTTT. It translates to CTSSIGQVTAEAFF.

In this sample, this clonotype turned up many times. This chain connects TRBV7-2 to TRBJ1-1; TRBD1 matches at 7 bases. Per the germline V gene, CDR1 is SGHTA and CDR2 is FQGNSA. V shed 1 base, J shed 10 bases, and the junction held 12 bases outside the gene matches. The CDR3 sequence is 15 residues long. CDR3 loop: CASSLERQGGRRAFF. DNA of the CDR3: TGTGCCAGCAGCTTAGAGAGACAGGGAGGTCGGCGAGCTTTCTTT.

Here the CDR3 reads CSARLSSYEQFF. The CDR3 DNA is TGCAGTGCTAGGCTGAGCTCCTACGAACAGTTCTTC. The rearrangement joins TRBV20-1 to TRBJ2-1; D ambiguous. The length of the CDR3 is 12 residues. V was pared by 3 bases and J by 13 bases, with 16 bases between. The germline V gene has CDR1 DFQATT and CDR2 SNEGSKA (reference sequence).

Ten or more counts support this clonotype. The rearrangement joins TRBV20-1 to TRBJ1-2; TRBD1 might be the D (5 bases). CDR3 size: 15 residues. Trimming pared 1 base from V and 4 bases from J, leaving 16 bases between. The germline V gene has CDR1 DFQATT and CDR2 SNEGSKA (reference sequence). CDR3 DNA: TGCAGTGCTAGAGTCGGGCGGGGCACAGTCTATGGCTACACCTTC. As protein: CSARVGRGTVYGYTF.

Only a few counts were recorded for this clonotype. V gene TRBV9 combines with J gene TRBJ1-4; TRBD1 matches at 8 bases. With 4 bases clipped from V and 5 bases from J, the junction kept 10 bases outside the gene matches. The CDR3 has 16 amino acids. Germline V lookup: CDR1 SGDLS, CDR2 YYNGEE. CDR3 protein: CASSPQGAGYNEKLFF. For the CDR3, the DNA is TGTGCCAGCAGCCCGCAGGGGGCCGGGTACAATGAAAAACTGTTTTTT.

Ten or more counts support this clonotype. The chain couples TRBV7-6 to TRBJ1-1; 7 bases align to TRBD1. The CDR3 loop spans 13 amino acids. Germline loops: CDR1 SGHVS, CDR2 FNYEAQ. The junction had 7 bases not matched to a gene; V was cut back by 5 bases and J by 7 bases. The CDR3 loop reads CASSARGTDEAFF. In DNA, the CDR3 is TGTGCCAGCAGCGCAAGGGGGACAGATGAAGCTTTCTTT.

This clonotype has only a few counts. The J gene is TRBJ1-2, the V gene TRBV9, with D maybe TRBD1 (6 bases). From germline, CDR1 is SGDLS and CDR2 YYNGEE. CDR3 length: 13 amino acids. Trimming took off 4 bases at V and 6 bases at J, with 13 bases between the two ends. The CDR3 sequence: CASSMRTDDGYTF. Written as DNA, the CDR3 is TGTGCCAGCAGCATGCGGACAGATGATGGCTACACCTTC.

This clonotype was picked up many times. The J gene is TRBJ2-5, the V gene TRBV18, with D maybe TRBD1 (6 bases). The CDR3 sequence is 15 residues long. V was clipped by 1 base and J by 5 bases, with 14 bases between them. CDR1 and CDR2 from the germline V gene are KGHSH and LQKENI. In DNA form, the CDR3 reads TGTGCCAGCTCACCACTTCCAGGGGCGGCGGAGACCCAGTACTTC. Its translation: CASSPLPGAAETQYF. Together with reference TRBV18 and TRBJ2-5, the CDR3 gives the full variable domain: NAGVMQNPRHLVRRRGQEARLRCSPMKGHSHVYWYRQLPEEGLKFMVYLQKENIIDESGMPKERFSAEFPKEGPSILRIQQVVRGDSAAYFCASSPLPGAAETQYFGPGTRLLVL.

V usage is TRBV27 and J usage is TRBJ2-3; D is uncertain. CDR1 MNHEY and CDR2 SMNVEV come from the germline V gene (reference sequence). V lost 5 bases and J 3 bases, leaving 9 bases between the germline ends. This CDR3 has 13 residues. CDR3 loop: CASSRAITDTQYF. CDR3 nucleotides: TGTGCCAGCAGTCGGGCCATAACAGATACGCAGTATTTT.

As regards this clonotype: A much larger clone differs from this one at a single base, so this may be a read error. This rearrangement joins TRBV7-3 to TRBJ2-5; possible D gene TRBD1, 6 bases. The CDR3 covers 13 residues. Germline V CDR1 and CDR2: SGHTA, FQGTGA. The CDR3 coding sequence is TGTGCCAGCCTACAGGGAGATGGAGAGACCCAGCACTTC. Protein product: CASLQGDGETQHF.

The V and J genes are TRBV7-2 and TRBJ1-6, with TRBD1 identical over 9 bases. This CDR3 region has 13 residues. The germline V gene encodes CDR1 SGHTA and CDR2 FQGNSA. J lost 11 bases, V lost 10 bases, and 9 bases had no gene match. CDR3 sequence reads: CATMDGTGTPLHF. The DNA for the CDR3 is TGTGCCACCATGGACGGGACAGGGACACCCCTCCACTTT.

This clonotype was recorded many times. The V gene is TRBV19, the J gene TRBJ1-2, with D tentatively TRBD1 (5 bases). The CDR3 loop spans 15 amino acids. Trimming left V 5 bases short and J 2 bases short, with 15 bases between. CDR1 is LNHDA, CDR2 SQIVND, per germline (reference sequence). CDR3: CASSGAASLNYGYTF. CDR3 in DNA: TGTGCCAGTAGTGGGGCAGCCTCATTAAACTATGGCTACACCTTC.

DNA for the CDR3: TGCAGTGCTGGACAGGGACCCTATGGCTACACCTTC. This gives the protein CSAGQGPYGYTF. The chain links TRBV20-1 to TRBJ1-2, with 8 bases aligning to TRBD1. The CDR3 has 12 residues. J was trimmed by 4 bases and V by 5 bases; bases with no gene match: 3. The V gene's germline CDR1 is DFQATT and CDR2 SNEGSKA (reference sequence).

The J gene is TRBJ1-4, the V gene TRBV20-1; 7 nucleotides line up with TRBD1. The trim removed 3 bases at V and 7 bases at J, leaving 8 bases unmatched. The CDR3 sequence is 14 residues long. The germline V gene has CDR1 DFQATT and CDR2 SNEGSKA (reference sequence). The CDR3 sequence is CSASKEGAGEKLFF. In DNA form, the CDR3 reads TGCAGTGCTAGTAAGGAGGGGGCCGGTGAAAAACTGTTTTTT.

The chain is built from TRBV24-1 and TRBJ1-1; D gene uncertain. The CDR3 runs 13 residues. V was trimmed by 2 bases and J by 1 base, leaving 4 bases between them. The germline V gene has CDR1 KGHDR and CDR2 SFDVKD. CDR3 sequence: CATSDSENTEAFF. The CDR3 DNA follows: TGTGCCACCAGTGATTCGGAGAACACTGAAGCTTTCTTT.

The V call is TRBV9, the J call TRBJ2-3, with 10 bases matching TRBD2. The CDR3 is 16 amino acids. Germline V gene sequence: CDR1 SGDLS, CDR2 YYNGEE. J lost 2 bases, V lost 4 bases, and 7 bases had no gene match. The CDR3, as DNA: TGTGCCAGCAGCCTGGGTCTAGCGGGGGCCACAGATACGCAGTATTTT. This translates into CASSLGLAGATDTQYF.

This clonotype was found many times. J is TRBJ2-5 and V is TRBV12-3 or TRBV12-4; TRBD2 aligns across 9 bases. The CDR3 covers 13 residues. Trimming at V came to 4 bases and at J to 7 bases, leaving 4 bases not matched to a gene. The CDR3 here is CASSSRGGWTQYF. The CDR3 region has the DNA TGTGCCAGCAGTTCGCGGGGGGGCTGGACCCAGTACTTC.

The table lists this clonotype with many counts. This chain uses TRBV7-2 with TRBJ1-2; 10 bases map to TRBD1. Germline assignment: CDR1 SGHTA and CDR2 FQGNSA. CDR3 length: 16 residues. J was trimmed by 8 bases and V by 4 bases; bases with no gene match: 13. The CDR3 region has the DNA TGTGCCAGCAGCTCCGAAGGGCGGACAGGGGGTTGGGGCTACACCTTC. Translating it yields CASSSEGRTGGWGYTF.

The rearrangement links TRBV6-2 or TRBV6-3 to TRBJ2-3; TRBD2 matches at 8 bases. After removal of 7 bases from V and 2 bases from J, the junction contained 5 bases not matched to a gene. CDR3 length: 14 residues. The germline V gene encodes CDR1 MNHEY and CDR2 SVGEGT. The CDR3 DNA sequence: TGTGCCAGCACCAGCGGGGGACACACAGATACGCAGTATTTT. Protein product: CASTSGGHTDTQYF.

The chain carries TRBV20-1 and TRBJ2-7, with D possibly matching TRBD2 (5 bases). V shed 3 bases and J shed 5 bases, with 11 bases lying between them. The CDR3 has 12 residues. Germline-derived CDR1 and CDR2 are DFQATT and SNEGSKA (reference sequence). The CDR3 nucleotides read TGCAGTGCTAGTTTGTCGGGAAACGAGCAGTACTTC. Its protein product is CSASLSGNEQYF.